A selection of T cell receptor beta chains follows, all from one sample in a study of T cell changes during pregnancy in multiple sclerosis. The data were produced by immunoSEQ multiplex PCR, yet TCRdb's version contains in-frame clones alone and is incomplete. The sample holds more than 40,000 clones, 85% to 95% seen once. The starting material was CD8+ T cells from peripheral blood mononuclear cells, obtained in the third trimester of pregnancy. The receptors derive from a female donor with multiple sclerosis, enrolled in a pregnancy study. CDR3s leave out the opening cysteine and the closing phenylalanine or tryptophan. Each record gives: CDR3 length, V gene, J gene, CDR3 protein.

len: 11
v_gene: TRBV10-3
j_gene: TRBJ2-7
CDR3aa: AIKRYDSYEQY

len: 11
v_gene: TRBV13
j_gene: TRBJ2-3
CDR3aa: ASSYDRDDTQY

len: 15
v_gene: TRBV4-1
j_gene: TRBJ1-1
CDR3aa: ASSYRELSVSGPEAF

len: 11
v_gene: TRBV27
j_gene: TRBJ1-2
CDR3aa: ATGERGAWGYT

len: 11
v_gene: TRBV19
j_gene: TRBJ2-1
CDR3aa: ASSMERTGGQF

len: 14
v_gene: TRBV27
j_gene: TRBJ2-3
CDR3aa: ASSFTLDHLTDTQY

len: 12
v_gene: TRBV6-1
j_gene: TRBJ1-1
CDR3aa: ASSATPRSTEAF

len: 12
v_gene: TRBV6-6
j_gene: TRBJ2-7
CDR3aa: ASSYVGSSYEQY

len: 11
v_gene: TRBV6-6
j_gene: TRBJ2-1
CDR3aa: ASSETNWNEQF

len: 10
v_gene: TRBV7-3
j_gene: TRBJ2-1
CDR3aa: ASSPGYNEQF

len: 12
v_gene: TRBV6-1
j_gene: TRBJ2-7
CDR3aa: ASFWTSGGGRQY

len: 12
v_gene: TRBV28
j_gene: TRBJ2-1
CDR3aa: ASSLPRMTDEQF

len: 16
v_gene: TRBV6-1
j_gene: TRBJ2-3
CDR3aa: ASSEVVRIGLASDTQY

len: 12
v_gene: TRBV19
j_gene: TRBJ2-7
CDR3aa: ASSISGTGYKQY

len: 14
v_gene: TRBV5-1
j_gene: TRBJ2-7
CDR3aa: ASSEGLAGGLYEQY

len: 13
v_gene: TRBV15
j_gene: TRBJ2-1
CDR3aa: ATSVGAENYNEQF